This note documents a single T cell receptor beta chain sequence. What it binds is not known. The data originate from a study of cytomegalovirus exposure and HLA in healthy donors. For the study at large: About 85 million unique TCR sequences came from HLA-typed donors in an early release. Study-level results: Reportedly, HLA-A and HLA-B alleles of most subjects were accurately predicted from TCR beta.

The CDR3 is 15 amino acids. Trimming at V came to 3 bases and at J to 0 bases, leaving 4 bases not matched to a gene. CDR1 is MDHEN, CDR2 SYDVKM, per germline. The PCR made use of 60 Vbeta and 13 Jbeta primers. Measured with immunoSEQ multiplex PCR; TCRdb has only the in-frame clones, and not every one. This sample has 150,000 to 200,000 clones, with around two thirds found just once. Healthy bone marrow donors made up the donors. The J gene is TRBJ2-5, the V gene TRBV28; the match to TRBD2 covers 7 bases. This clonotype was obtained from a man in his thirties or forties in good health and CMV-seropositive. The source material was PBMCs. In DNA form, the CDR3 reads TGTGCCAGCAGTTTTGTGGGAGGGAACCAAGAGACCCAGTACTTC. Translating gives CASSFVGGNQETQYF. The whole variable domain, filled in from reference TRBV28 and TRBJ2-5, reads DVKVTQSSRYLVKRTGEKVFLECVQDMDHENMFWYRQDPGLGLRLIYFSYDVKMKEKGDIPEGYSVSREKKERFSLILESASTNQTSMYLCASSFVGGNQETQYFGPGTRLLVL.